Listed below are T cell receptor beta chains from one sample, sequenced in a study of blood T cell repertoires in COVID-19. The assay was immunoSEQ multiplex PCR, and TCRdb's table has in-frame clones only and misses some. The sample records over 200,000 clones, roughly 80% being singletons. Material: PBMCs or T cells enriched from blood (not recorded which). The receptors shown here come from a man between 60 and 70 years old who had recovered from COVID-19. The conserved cysteine and the conserved F or W are not part of the CDR3 here. A D gene is named only where the DNA matches it firmly.

v_call | d_call | cdr3_aa
TRBV10-2 | . | ASSESIRGDGYT
TRBV7-2 | TRBD2 | ASSGQRGGVNEQF
TRBV27 | TRBD1 | ASKGQGGNEQF
TRBV11-3 | . | ASSPIQGPTDTQY
TRBV19 | TRBD1 | ASSNIQGDTEAF
TRBV6-5 | TRBD2 | ASSYGTSGDTDTQY
TRBV6-5 | . | ASRRGGMLSGELF
TRBV9 | TRBD1 | ASSVGQGASGNTIY
TRBV30 | . | AWSVGSSGNTIY
TRBV21-1 | . | ASSKREGQGLGDTQY
TRBV4-2 | . | ASSQVGGHSQPQH
TRBV4-1 | . | ASSQDKGNYGYT
TRBV2 | . | ASSESRLKNTGELF
TRBV2 | . | ASSEMMAQLSYEQY
TRBV5-1 | . | ASSPRPTLRAGELF
TRBV7-2 | . | ASSLNRDQPQH